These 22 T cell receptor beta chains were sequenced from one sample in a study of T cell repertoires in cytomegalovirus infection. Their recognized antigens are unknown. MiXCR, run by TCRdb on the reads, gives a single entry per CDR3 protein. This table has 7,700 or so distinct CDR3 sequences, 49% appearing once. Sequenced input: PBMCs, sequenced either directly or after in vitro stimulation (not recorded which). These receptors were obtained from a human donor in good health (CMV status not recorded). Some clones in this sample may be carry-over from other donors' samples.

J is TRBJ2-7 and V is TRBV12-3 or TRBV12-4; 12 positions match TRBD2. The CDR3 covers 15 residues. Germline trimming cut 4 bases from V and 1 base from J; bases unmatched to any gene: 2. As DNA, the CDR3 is TGTGCCAGCAGTTCCGGACTAGCGGGATCCTACGAGCAGTACTTC. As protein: CASSSGLAGSYEQYF.

The CDR3 loop is CASSLAEGGSSYNSPLHF. CDR3 DNA: TGTGCCAGCAGCTTAGCGGAGGGAGGGTCCTCCTATAATTCACCCCTCCACTTT. The chain joins TRBV7-8 to TRBJ1-6, with no clear D. In germline, CDR1 is SGHVS, CDR2 FQNEAQ. Trimming took off 0 bases at V and 0 bases at J, with 12 bases between the two ends. The CDR3 covers 18 residues.

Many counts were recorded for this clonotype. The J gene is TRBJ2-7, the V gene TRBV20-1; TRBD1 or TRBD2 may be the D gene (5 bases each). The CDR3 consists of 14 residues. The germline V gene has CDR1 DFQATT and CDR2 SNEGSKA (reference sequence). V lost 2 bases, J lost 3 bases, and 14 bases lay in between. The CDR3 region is CSARPTGTLYEQYF. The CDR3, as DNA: TGCAGTGCTAGACCAACCGGGACCCTCTACGAGCAGTACTTC.

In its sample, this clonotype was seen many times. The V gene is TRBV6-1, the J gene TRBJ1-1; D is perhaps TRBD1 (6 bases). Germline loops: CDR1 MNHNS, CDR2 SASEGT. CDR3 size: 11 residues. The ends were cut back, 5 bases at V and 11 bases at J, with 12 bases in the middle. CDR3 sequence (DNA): TGTGCCAGCAGTTCAACAGGGCTCGCTTTCTTT. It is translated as CASSSTGLAFF.

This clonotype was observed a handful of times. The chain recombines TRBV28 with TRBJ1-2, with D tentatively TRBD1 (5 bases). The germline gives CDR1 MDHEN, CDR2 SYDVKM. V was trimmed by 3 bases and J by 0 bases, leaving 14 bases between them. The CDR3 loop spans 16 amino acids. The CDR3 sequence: CASSLPGSPTNYGYTF. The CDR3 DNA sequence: TGTGCCAGCAGTTTGCCAGGGAGTCCGACTAACTATGGCTACACCTTC.

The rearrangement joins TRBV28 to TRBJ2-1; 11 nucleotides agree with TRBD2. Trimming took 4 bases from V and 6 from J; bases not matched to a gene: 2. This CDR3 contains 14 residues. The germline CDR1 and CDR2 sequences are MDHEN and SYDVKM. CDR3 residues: CASSSGTSGNEQFF. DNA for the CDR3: TGTGCCAGCAGTTCCGGGACTAGCGGCAATGAGCAGTTCTTC.

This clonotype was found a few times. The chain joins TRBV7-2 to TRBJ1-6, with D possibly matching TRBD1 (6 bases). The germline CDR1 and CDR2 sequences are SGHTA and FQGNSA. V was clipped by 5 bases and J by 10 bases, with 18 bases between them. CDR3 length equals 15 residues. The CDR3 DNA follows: TGTGCCAGCAGCCAGGGGCAACAGGGTCGGTCACCCCTCCACTTT. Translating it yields CASSQGQQGRSPLHF. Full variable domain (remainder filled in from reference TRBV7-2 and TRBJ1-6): GAGVSQSPSNKVTEKGKDVELRCDPISGHTALYWYRQSLGQGLEFLIYFQGNSAPDKSGLPSDRFSAERTGGSVSTLTIQRTQQEDSAVYLCASSQGQQGRSPLHFGNGTRLTVT.

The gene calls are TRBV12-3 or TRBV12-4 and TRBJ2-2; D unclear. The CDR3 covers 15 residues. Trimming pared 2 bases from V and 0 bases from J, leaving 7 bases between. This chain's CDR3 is CASSLRLANTGELFF. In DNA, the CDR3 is TGTGCCAGCAGTTTACGGCTTGCGAACACCGGGGAGCTGTTTTTT.

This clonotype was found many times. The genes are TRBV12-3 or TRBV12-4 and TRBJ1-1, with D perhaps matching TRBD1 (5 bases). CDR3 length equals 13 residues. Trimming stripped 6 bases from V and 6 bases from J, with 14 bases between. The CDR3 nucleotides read TGTGCCAGCAGCGTACGGGAGGGGTCTGAAGCTTTCTTT. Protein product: CASSVREGSEAFF.

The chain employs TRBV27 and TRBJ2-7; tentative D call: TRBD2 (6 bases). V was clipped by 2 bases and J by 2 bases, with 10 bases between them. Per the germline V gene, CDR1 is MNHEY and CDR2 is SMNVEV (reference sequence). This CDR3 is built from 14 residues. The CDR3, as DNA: TGTGCCAGCAGTTTAATTGGACTAACCTACGAGCAGTACTTC. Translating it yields CASSLIGLTYEQYF.

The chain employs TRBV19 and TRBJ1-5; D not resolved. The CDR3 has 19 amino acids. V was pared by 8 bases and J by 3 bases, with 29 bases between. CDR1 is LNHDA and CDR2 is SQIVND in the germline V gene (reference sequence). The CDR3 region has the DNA TGTGCCAGTCTTTCACTATATACCGGTTCAGGTGAAGACAATCAGCCCCAGCATTTT. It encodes CASLSLYTGSGEDNQPQHF.

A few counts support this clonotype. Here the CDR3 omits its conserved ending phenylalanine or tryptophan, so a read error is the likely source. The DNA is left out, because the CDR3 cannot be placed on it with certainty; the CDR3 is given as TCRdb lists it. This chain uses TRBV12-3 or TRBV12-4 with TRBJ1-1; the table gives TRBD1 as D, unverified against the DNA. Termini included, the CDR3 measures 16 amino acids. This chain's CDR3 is CASSLRVSKQGNESFL.

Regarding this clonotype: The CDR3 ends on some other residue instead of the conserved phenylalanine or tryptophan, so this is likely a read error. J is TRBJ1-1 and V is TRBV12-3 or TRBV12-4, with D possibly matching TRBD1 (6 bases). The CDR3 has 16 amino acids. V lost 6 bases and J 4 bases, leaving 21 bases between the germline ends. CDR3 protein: CASSRMVSKQGTEAFL. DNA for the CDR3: TGTGCCAGCAGCCGAATGGTTTCCAAACAGGGCACTGAAGCTTTCTTG.

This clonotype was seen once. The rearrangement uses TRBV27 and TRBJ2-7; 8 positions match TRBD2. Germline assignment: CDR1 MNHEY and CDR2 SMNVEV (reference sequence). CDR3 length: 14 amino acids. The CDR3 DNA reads TGTGCCAGCAGTTTTAAGGCGGGAGGCTACGATCAGGACGTC. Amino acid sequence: CASSFKAGGYDQDV.

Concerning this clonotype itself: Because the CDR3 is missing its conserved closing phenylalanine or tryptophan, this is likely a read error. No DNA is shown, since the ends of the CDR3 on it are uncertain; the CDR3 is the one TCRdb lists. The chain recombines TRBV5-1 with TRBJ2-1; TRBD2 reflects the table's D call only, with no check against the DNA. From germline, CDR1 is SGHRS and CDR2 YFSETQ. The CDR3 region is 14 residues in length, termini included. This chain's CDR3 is CAIQAGTSIDVPFC.

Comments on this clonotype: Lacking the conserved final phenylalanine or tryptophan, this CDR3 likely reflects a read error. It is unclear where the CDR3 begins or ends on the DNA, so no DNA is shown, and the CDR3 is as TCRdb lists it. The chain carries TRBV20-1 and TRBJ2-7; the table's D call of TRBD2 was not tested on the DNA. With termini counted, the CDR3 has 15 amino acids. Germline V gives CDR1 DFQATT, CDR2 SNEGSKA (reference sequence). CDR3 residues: CSARGWEVLSSEPSC.

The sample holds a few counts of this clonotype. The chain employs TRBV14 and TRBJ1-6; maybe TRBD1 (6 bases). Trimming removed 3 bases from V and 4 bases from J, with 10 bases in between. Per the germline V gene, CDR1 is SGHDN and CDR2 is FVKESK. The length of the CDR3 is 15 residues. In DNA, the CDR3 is TGTGCCAGCAGCCAGGACAGCACATATAATTCACCCCTCCACTTT. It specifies CASSQDSTYNSPLHF.

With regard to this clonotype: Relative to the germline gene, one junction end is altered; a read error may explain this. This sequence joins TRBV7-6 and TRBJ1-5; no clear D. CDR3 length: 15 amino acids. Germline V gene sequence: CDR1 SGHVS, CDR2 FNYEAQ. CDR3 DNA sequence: TGTGCCAGCAGCCCCGAAACATACAGCAATCAGCCCCCGCATTGG. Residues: CASSPETYSNQPPHW.

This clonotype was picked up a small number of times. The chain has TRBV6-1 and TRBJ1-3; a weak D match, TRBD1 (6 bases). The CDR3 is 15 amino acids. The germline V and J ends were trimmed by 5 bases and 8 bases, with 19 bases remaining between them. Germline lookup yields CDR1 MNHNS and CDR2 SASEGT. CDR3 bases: TGTGCCAGCAGTCGAGGGAGCAGGGGCCCGGACACCATATATTTT. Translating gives CASSRGSRGPDTIYF.

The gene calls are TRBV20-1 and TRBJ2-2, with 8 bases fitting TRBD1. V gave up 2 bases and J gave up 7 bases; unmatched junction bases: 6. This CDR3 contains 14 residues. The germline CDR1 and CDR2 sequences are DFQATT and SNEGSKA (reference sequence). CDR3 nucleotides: TGCAGTGCTAGACTGGACAGGGAAGGCGGGGAGCTGTTTTTT. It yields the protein CSARLDREGGELFF.

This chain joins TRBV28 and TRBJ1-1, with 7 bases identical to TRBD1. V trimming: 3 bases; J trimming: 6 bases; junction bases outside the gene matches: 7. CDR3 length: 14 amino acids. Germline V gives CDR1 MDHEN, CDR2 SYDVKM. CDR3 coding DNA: TGTGCCAGCAGTTTGGACAGGCTAGAGGCTGAAGCTTTCTTT. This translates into CASSLDRLEAEAFF.

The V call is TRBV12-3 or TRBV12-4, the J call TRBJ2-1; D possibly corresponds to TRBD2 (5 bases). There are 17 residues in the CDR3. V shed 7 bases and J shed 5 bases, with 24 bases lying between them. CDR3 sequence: CASTPRLRDPKHNEQFF. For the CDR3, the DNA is TGTGCCAGCACCCCCCGTCTGAGGGATCCAAAACACAATGAGCAGTTCTTC.